A single sample is the source of the 20 T cell receptor beta chains below, sequenced in a study of T cells in Graves' hyperthyroidism and ophthalmopathy. RNA transcripts were the template for amplifying TCR beta CDR3 regions. The study used the HTBI primer set for a first-round RT-PCR of the TCR CDR3. One entry per CDR3 protein results from TCRdb running MiXCR on the multiplex PCR reads. Here the sample spans some 570,000 distinct CDR3 sequences, 17% being singletons. Sequencing used blood. The receptors derive from a young woman with Graves' ophthalmopathy.

This clonotype was seen many times. The chain carries TRBV5-1 and TRBJ1-1; the D gene is possibly TRBD1 (5 bases). Trimming removed 6 bases from V and 1 base from J, with 10 bases in between. This CDR3 is built from 13 residues. Per germline, CDR1 SGHRS and CDR2 YFSETQ. CDR3 nucleotides: TGCGCCAGCAAGGGCAGGGAGAACACTGAAGCTTTCTTT. It translates to CASKGRENTEAFF.

This clonotype was detected a few times. V gene TRBV4-1 combines with J gene TRBJ2-7; a possible D gene is TRBD1 (5 bases). The V gene lost 2 bases and the J gene lost 3 bases, with 14 bases spanning the gap. CDR3 length: 15 residues. Germline CDR1 and CDR2: MGHRA and YSYEKL. CDR3 loop: CASSQIEGVGYEQYF. In nucleotides, the CDR3 is TGCGCCAGCAGCCAAATTGAAGGGGTAGGCTACGAGCAGTACTTC.

This clonotype was detected ten times or more. For the CDR3, the DNA is TGTGCCAGCAGTGCAAGGAACAGGGGCGCAGATACGCAGTATTTT. It codes for CASSARNRGADTQYF. V gene TRBV6-1 combines with J gene TRBJ2-3, with 7 nucleotides matching TRBD1. With V trimmed by 4 bases and J by 4 bases, 8 bases remained unmatched. Germline V CDR1 and CDR2: MNHNS, SASEGT. The CDR3 runs to 15 residues.

This clonotype was seen at least ten times. The chain recombines TRBV2 with TRBJ2-1, with a weak D call TRBD2 (7 bases). The germline V gene has CDR1 SNHLY and CDR2 FYNNEI. Trimming pared 2 bases from V and 5 bases from J, leaving 13 bases between. This CDR3 has 15 residues. CDR3 amino acids: CASSERGGPNNEQFF. CDR3 sequence (DNA): TGTGCCAGCAGTGAAAGGGGGGGCCCGAACAATGAGCAGTTCTTC.

The chain couples TRBV13 to TRBJ2-2, with 8 bases lining up with TRBD1. Germline CDR1 PRHDT, CDR2 FYEKMQ (reference sequence). The V segment lost 3 bases and the J segment 1 base; nucleotides outside the gene matches: 7. This CDR3 has 17 residues. The CDR3 loop is CASSLATGGVNTGELFF. The CDR3 DNA is TGTGCCAGCAGCTTGGCCACAGGGGGAGTGAACACCGGGGAGCTGTTTTTT. The whole variable domain, filled in from reference TRBV13 and TRBJ2-2, reads AAGVIQSPRHLIKEKRETATLKCYPIPRHDTVYWYQQGPGQDPQFLISFYEKMQSDKGSIPDRFSAQQFSDYHSELNMSSLELGDSALYFCASSLATGGVNTGELFFGEGSRLTVL.

This clonotype was recorded at least ten times. The chain employs TRBV7-2 and TRBJ2-1, with TRBD2 as a possible D gene (5 bases). CDR3 size: 15 residues. Germline loops: CDR1 SGHTA, CDR2 FQGNSA. Trimming left V 5 bases short and J 0 bases short, with 11 bases between. The CDR3 is CASSIEAASYNEQFF. The DNA of the CDR3 is TGTGCCAGCAGCATCGAAGCGGCCTCCTACAATGAGCAGTTCTTC.

This clonotype was detected many times. The chain couples TRBV6-1 to TRBJ1-1; D call uncertain. Trimming took 11 bases from V and 0 from J, leaving 16 bases between them. Germline CDR1 MNHNS, CDR2 SASEGT. CDR3 length: 14 residues. In DNA form, the CDR3 reads TGTGCCCATAAGGGTGTCAGGATGAACACTGAAGCTTTCTTT. Its translation: CAHKGVRMNTEAFF.

The CDR3 region is CASSERGGLAGFRSYNEQFF. In DNA, the CDR3 is TGTGCCAGCAGTGAACGGGGGGGACTAGCGGGGTTCAGGTCCTACAATGAGCAGTTCTTC. V and J are TRBV6-1 and TRBJ2-1; TRBD2 matches at 13 bases. The germline V gene has CDR1 MNHNS and CDR2 SASEGT. Unmatched junction bases numbered 11, after V lost 2 bases and J lost 1 base. The CDR3 is 20 amino acids.

The chain has TRBV5-1 and TRBJ2-7; tentatively, D is TRBD2 (6 bases). This CDR3 has 17 amino acids. The germline V gene has CDR1 SGHRS and CDR2 YFSETQ. V dropped 0 bases and J dropped 2 bases, with 18 bases sitting between them. CDR3 bases: TGCGCCAGCAGCTTGGCCAAGGAGGGACCTCTTGCCTACGAGCAGTACTTC. This encodes CASSLAKEGPLAYEQYF.

Concerning this clonotype: This may arise from a read error, as a much more abundant clone is one base away. In DNA, the CDR3 is TGTGCCTGGAGTGTACGAATCGGCGGGGGCGAGCAGTACTTC. Amino acids: CAWSVRIGGGEQYF. The chain combines TRBV30 with TRBJ2-7, with 7 bases identical to TRBD2. The CDR3 runs to 14 residues. V dropped 0 bases and J dropped 6; count of bases not matched to a gene: 8. Germline lookup yields CDR1 GTSNPN and CDR2 SVGIG (reference sequence).

The chain has TRBV10-1 and TRBJ2-7; 7 positions agree with TRBD2. Germline V CDR1 and CDR2: WNHNN, SYGVQD (reference sequence). V lost 2 bases to trimming and J lost 3 bases; unmatched junction nucleotides: 10. CDR3 length: 16 residues. The CDR3 sequence is CASSEQRSSGVYEQYF. The CDR3, as DNA: TGCGCCAGCAGTGAGCAGAGAAGCAGCGGGGTCTACGAGCAGTACTTC.

This chain joins TRBV10-3 and TRBJ2-1; perhaps D is TRBD1 or TRBD2 (6 bases each). Germline V gene lookup returns CDR1 ENHRY and CDR2 SYGVKD. The CDR3 has 16 residues. The V end was cut by 4 bases, the J end by 0 bases, with 13 bases between. This CDR3 is CAISALRGDSYNEQFF. CDR3 in DNA: TGTGCCATCAGTGCCCTTAGGGGGGACTCCTACAATGAGCAGTTCTTC.

This clonotype was found many times. The chain employs TRBV7-6 and TRBJ2-6; 8 nucleotides align to TRBD2. V was clipped by 3 bases and J by 2 bases; unmatched bases: 9. CDR3 size: 18 residues. Germline V gene data show CDR1 as SGHVS and CDR2 as FNYEAQ. The CDR3 here is CASSLAGGRVTGANVLTF. For the CDR3, the DNA is TGTGCCAGCAGCTTGGCGGGAGGAAGGGTTACTGGGGCCAACGTCCTGACTTTC.

This clonotype was recorded many times. The chain uses TRBV27 and TRBJ2-3, with 8 bases lining up with TRBD2. Germline CDR1 reads MNHEY; CDR2 reads SMNVEV (reference sequence). Unmatched junction bases numbered 6, after V lost 6 bases and J lost 4 bases. This CDR3 is built from 14 residues. CDR3 sequence: CASSPGGWADTQYF. In nucleotides, the CDR3 is TGTGCCAGCAGCCCGGGAGGGTGGGCAGATACGCAGTATTTT.

This clonotype was seen ten or more times. The rearrangement links TRBV10-3 to TRBJ2-5; TRBD1 is a possible D gene (5 bases). Per germline, CDR1 ENHRY and CDR2 SYGVKD. This CDR3 spans 14 amino acids. Trimming left V 3 bases short and J 2 bases short, with 10 bases between. The CDR3 nucleotides are TGTGCCATCAGTGACCCGGACAAACAAGAGACCCAGTACTTC. Translation gives CAISDPDKQETQYF.

This clonotype was counted only a few times. This chain uses TRBV5-6 with TRBJ2-1; the match to TRBD2 covers 8 bases. Germline CDR1 is SGHDT and CDR2 is YYEEEE. V gave up 7 bases and J gave up 8 bases; unmatched junction bases: 11. This CDR3 has 14 amino acids. Here the CDR3 DNA reads TGTGCCAGCGAGGTTGGACTAGCCTCCGATGAGCAGTTCTTC. Its translation: CASEVGLASDEQFF. Together with reference TRBV5-6 and TRBJ2-1, the CDR3 gives the full variable domain: DAGVTQSPTHLIKTRGQQVTLRCSPKSGHDTVSWYQQALGQGPQFIFQYYEEEERQRGNFPDRFSGHQFPNYSSELNVNALLLGDSALYLCASEVGLASDEQFFGPGTRLTVL.

This clonotype was counted a single time. The chain recombines TRBV4-2 with TRBJ2-2; no clear D gene. Looked up from germline, CDR1 is LGHNA and CDR2 is YNFKEQ. This CDR3 is built from 16 residues. The V end was cut by 2 bases, the J end by 1 base, with 11 bases between. Here the CDR3 reads CASSQYNTMNTGELFF. The CDR3 DNA reads as TGTGCCAGCAGCCAATACAACACCATGAACACCGGGGAGCTGTTTTTT.

The rearrangement links TRBV20-1 to TRBJ2-3, with 11 bases aligning to TRBD2. The CDR3 is 16 amino acids. Losses at the gene ends were 6 bases for V and 2 bases for J; bases not matched to a gene: 10. Germline V gene lookup returns CDR1 DFQATT and CDR2 SNEGSKA (reference sequence). CDR3 residues: CSARILAGGITDTQYF. In DNA, the CDR3 is TGCAGTGCACGAATCCTAGCGGGGGGTATCACAGATACGCAGTATTTT.

J is TRBJ2-1 and V is TRBV11-1; 15 nucleotides align to TRBD2. Germline V gene lookup returns CDR1 SGHAT and CDR2 FQDESV (reference sequence). J was trimmed by 7 bases and V by 5 bases; bases with no gene match: 12. The CDR3 sequence is 18 residues long. The CDR3 DNA is TGTGCCAGCAGCCAAGGCCCGGGACTAGCGGGAGGAGTAAATGAGCAGTTCTTC. It encodes CASSQGPGLAGGVNEQFF. Variable domain in full (rest from reference TRBV11-1 and TRBJ2-1): EAEVAQSPRYKITEKSQAVAFWCDPISGHATLYWYRQILGQGPELLVQFQDESVVDDSQLPKDRFSAERLKGVDSTLKIQPAELGDSAMYLCASSQGPGLAGGVNEQFFGPGTRLTVL.

This clonotype was observed a handful of times. The rearrangement links TRBV7-9 to TRBJ2-1; D remains unclear. The V end was cut by 0 bases, the J end by 14 bases, with 14 bases between. Per the germline V gene, CDR1 is SEHNR and CDR2 is FQNEAQ (reference sequence). The CDR3 loop spans 13 amino acids. In DNA form, the CDR3 reads TGTGCCAGCAGCTTAGCCCTCGCAGTGGGGAAGTTCTTC. Protein: CASSLALAVGKFF.